A selection of T cell receptor beta chains follows, all from one sample in a study of CD8 T cells in ankylosing spondylitis. TCRdb processed the 5' RACE reads anew with MiXCR; each CDR3 protein has one entry. The sample has a few hundred thousand distinct CDR3 sequences; 20% to 25% are singletons. The sample consisted of blood, either unsorted or a sorted T cell fraction (not recorded which). These receptors originate from a male donor with ankylosing spondylitis. The CDR3 runs from the conserved cysteine through the conserved F or W. D genes are given only for firm matches. Clone size is stated in some rows and not others, as once, few, many or a class when expanded.

abundance: few; d_gene: -; v_gene: TRBV28; j_gene: TRBJ1-6; CDR3aa: CASSKGIWNSPLHF; CDR3nt: TGTGCCAGCAGCAAGGGGATCTGGAATTCACCCCTCCACTTT
abundance: -; d_gene: TRBD1; v_gene: TRBV20-1; j_gene: TRBJ1-2; CDR3aa: CSARPGQRSDYGYTF; CDR3nt: TGCAGTGCTAGACCGGGACAGAGATCGGACTATGGCTACACCTTC
abundance: -; d_gene: -; v_gene: TRBV3-1; j_gene: TRBJ1-5; CDR3aa: CASSQSPGLLQPQHF; CDR3nt: TGTGCCAGCAGCCAATCCCCAGGGCTGCTACAGCCCCAGCATTTT
abundance: few; d_gene: -; v_gene: TRBV3-1; j_gene: TRBJ1-2; CDR3aa: CASSLRGHGYTF; CDR3nt: TGTGCCAGCAGCCTCCGGGGGCATGGCTACACCTTC
abundance: once; d_gene: -; v_gene: TRBV14; j_gene: TRBJ2-5; CDR3aa: CASSQIGITRAAQYF; CDR3nt: TGTGCCAGCAGCCAAATCGGTATTACTAGGGCGGCCCAGTACTTC
abundance: -; d_gene: TRBD1; v_gene: TRBV20-1; j_gene: TRBJ1-1; CDR3aa: CSARVPGQGVPAEAFF; CDR3nt: TGCAGTGCTAGAGTTCCGGGACAGGGGGTACCCGCTGAAGCTTTCTTT
abundance: -; d_gene: -; v_gene: TRBV20-1; j_gene: TRBJ1-5; CDR3aa: CSATGRLDPGNQPQHF; CDR3nt: TGCAGTGCTACAGGACGTTTGGATCCTGGCAATCAGCCCCAGCATTTT
abundance: -; d_gene: -; v_gene: TRBV19; j_gene: TRBJ2-5; CDR3aa: CASSRDGVQETQYF; CDR3nt: TGTGCCAGTAGCCGGGACGGAGTCCAGGAGACCCAGTACTTC
abundance: -; d_gene: -; v_gene: TRBV4-3; j_gene: TRBJ2-7; CDR3aa: CASSEDSRSYEQYF; CDR3nt: TGCGCCAGCAGCGAAGATAGCCGGTCCTACGAGCAGTACTTC
abundance: few; d_gene: TRBD1; v_gene: TRBV11-2; j_gene: TRBJ1-1; CDR3aa: CASSLGLGAAGTGGTEAFF; CDR3nt: TGTGCCAGCAGCTTAGGATTGGGGGCGGCGGGGACAGGGGGCACTGAAGCTTTCTTT
abundance: -; d_gene: TRBD1; v_gene: TRBV7-2; j_gene: TRBJ1-6; CDR3aa: CASTRAGQNNSPLHF; CDR3nt: TGTGCCAGCACTAGGGCGGGACAGAATAATTCACCCCTCCACTTT
abundance: many; d_gene: -; v_gene: TRBV29-1; j_gene: TRBJ1-5; CDR3aa: CSVAMGINQPQHF; CDR3nt: TGCAGCGTTGCGATGGGGATAAATCAGCCCCAGCATTTT
abundance: few; d_gene: TRBD2; v_gene: TRBV7-3; j_gene: TRBJ2-7; CDR3aa: CASSLDSSGAYEQYF; CDR3nt: TGTGCCAGCAGCTTAGACTCTAGCGGAGCCTACGAGCAGTACTTC
abundance: -; d_gene: -; v_gene: TRBV6-1; j_gene: TRBJ1-1; CDR3aa: CASSREAGNTEAFF; CDR3nt: TGTGCCAGCAGCAGGGAGGCTGGTAACACTGAAGCTTTCTTT
abundance: few; d_gene: -; v_gene: TRBV5-1; j_gene: TRBJ2-7; CDR3aa: CASSSVPSYEQYF; CDR3nt: TGCGCCAGCAGTTCTGTCCCCTCCTACGAGCAGTACTTC
abundance: few; d_gene: -; v_gene: TRBV18; j_gene: TRBJ1-1; CDR3aa: CASSPDRLMNTEAFF; CDR3nt: TGTGCCAGCTCACCAGACCGACTAATGAACACTGAAGCTTTCTTT
abundance: few; d_gene: TRBD2; v_gene: TRBV24-1; j_gene: TRBJ2-1; CDR3aa: CATSDFRLAGRQFF; CDR3nt: TGTGCCACCAGTGATTTCCGACTAGCGGGAAGGCAGTTCTTC
abundance: many; d_gene: TRBD2; v_gene: TRBV3-1; j_gene: TRBJ2-7; CDR3aa: CASSQDSREFEQYF; CDR3nt: TGTGCCAGCAGCCAAGATTCGCGGGAGTTCGAGCAGTACTTC
abundance: -; d_gene: -; v_gene: TRBV12-3/TRBV12-4; j_gene: TRBJ1-1; CDR3aa: CASSFGDAGARGTEAFF; CDR3nt: TGTGCCAGCAGTTTTGGGGACGCCGGGGCCCGAGGCACTGAAGCTTTCTTT
abundance: -; d_gene: -; v_gene: TRBV7-3; j_gene: TRBJ2-1; CDR3aa: CASSLSRGRGNEQFF; CDR3nt: TGTGCCAGCAGCTTAAGCCGGGGGCGCGGCAATGAGCAGTTCTTC
abundance: -; d_gene: TRBD2; v_gene: TRBV7-7; j_gene: TRBJ2-2; CDR3aa: CASSLSGGPLTGELFF; CDR3nt: TGTGCCAGCAGCTTATCGGGAGGGCCTTTGACCGGGGAGCTGTTTTTT
abundance: -; d_gene: -; v_gene: TRBV29-1; j_gene: TRBJ1-4; CDR3aa: CSVRTPSREKLFF; CDR3nt: TGCAGCGTTAGGACACCCAGTAGAGAAAAACTGTTTTTT
abundance: few; d_gene: -; v_gene: TRBV12-3/TRBV12-4; j_gene: TRBJ2-5; CDR3aa: CASSAGTTETQYF; CDR3nt: TGTGCCAGCAGTGCCGGGACAACGGAGACCCAGTACTTC
abundance: -; d_gene: TRBD1; v_gene: TRBV6-1; j_gene: TRBJ2-7; CDR3aa: CASTTTWTGPTYEQYF; CDR3nt: TGTGCCAGCACCACAACCTGGACAGGACCTACCTACGAGCAGTACTTC
abundance: few; d_gene: -; v_gene: TRBV10-3; j_gene: TRBJ2-5; CDR3aa: CAVRSGETQYF; CDR3nt: TGTGCCGTCCGGTCCGGGGAGACCCAGTACTTC